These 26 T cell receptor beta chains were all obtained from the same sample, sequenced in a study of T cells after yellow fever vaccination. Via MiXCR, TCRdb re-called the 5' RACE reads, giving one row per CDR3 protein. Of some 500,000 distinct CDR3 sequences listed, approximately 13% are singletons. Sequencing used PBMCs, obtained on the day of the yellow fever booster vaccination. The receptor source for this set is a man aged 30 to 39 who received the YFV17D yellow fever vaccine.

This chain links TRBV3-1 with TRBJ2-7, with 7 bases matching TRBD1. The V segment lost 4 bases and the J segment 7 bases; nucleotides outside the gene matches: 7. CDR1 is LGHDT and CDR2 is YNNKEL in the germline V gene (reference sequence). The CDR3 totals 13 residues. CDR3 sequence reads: CASSPRQGGEQYF. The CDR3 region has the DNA TGTGCCAGCAGCCCAAGACAGGGCGGGGAGCAGTACTTC.

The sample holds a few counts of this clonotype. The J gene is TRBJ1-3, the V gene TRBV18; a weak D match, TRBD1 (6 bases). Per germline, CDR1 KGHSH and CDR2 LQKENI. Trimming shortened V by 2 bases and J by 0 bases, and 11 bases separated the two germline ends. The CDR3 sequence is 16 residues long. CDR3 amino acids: CASSPSWTVSGNTIYF. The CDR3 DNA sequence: TGTGCCAGCTCACCATCTTGGACAGTCTCTGGAAACACCATATATTTT. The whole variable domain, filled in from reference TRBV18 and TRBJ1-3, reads NAGVMQNPRHLVRRRGQEARLRCSPMKGHSHVYWYRQLPEEGLKFMVYLQKENIIDESGMPKERFSAEFPKEGPSILRIQQVVRGDSAAYFCASSPSWTVSGNTIYFGEGSWLTVV.

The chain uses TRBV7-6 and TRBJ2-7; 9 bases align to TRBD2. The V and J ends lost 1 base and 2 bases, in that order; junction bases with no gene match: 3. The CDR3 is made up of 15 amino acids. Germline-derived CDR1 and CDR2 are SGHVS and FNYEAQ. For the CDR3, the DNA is TGTGCCAGCAGCTTAGGGACTAGCGATACCTACGAGCAGTACTTC. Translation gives CASSLGTSDTYEQYF.

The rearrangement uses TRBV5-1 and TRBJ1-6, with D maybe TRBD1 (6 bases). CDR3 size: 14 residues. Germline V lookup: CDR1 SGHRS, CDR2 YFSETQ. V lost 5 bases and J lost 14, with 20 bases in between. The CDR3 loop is CASRTTGGAGALHF. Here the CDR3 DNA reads TGCGCCAGCAGAACGACTGGGGGCGCAGGTGCCCTCCACTTT.

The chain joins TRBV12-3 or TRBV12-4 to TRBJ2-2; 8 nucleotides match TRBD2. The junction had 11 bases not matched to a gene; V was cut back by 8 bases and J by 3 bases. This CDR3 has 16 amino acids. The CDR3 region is CASGGGRAGDTGELFF. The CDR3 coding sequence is TGTGCCAGCGGAGGAGGGAGAGCGGGGGACACCGGGGAGCTGTTTTTT.

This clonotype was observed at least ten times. The CDR3 DNA reads TGTGCCAGCAGCAGAAAGACACGGGCTCTCAACACTGAAGCTTTCTTT. This encodes CASSRKTRALNTEAFF. The chain couples TRBV7-2 to TRBJ1-1; D gene ambiguous. The CDR3 has 16 residues. V was trimmed by 5 bases and J by 2 bases, leaving 18 bases between them. CDR1 and CDR2 (germline): SGHTA, FQGNSA.

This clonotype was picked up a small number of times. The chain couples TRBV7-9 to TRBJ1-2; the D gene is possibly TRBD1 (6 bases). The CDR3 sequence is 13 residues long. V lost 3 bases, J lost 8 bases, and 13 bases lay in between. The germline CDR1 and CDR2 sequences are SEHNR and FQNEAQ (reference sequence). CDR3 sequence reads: CASSLNGQGGYTF. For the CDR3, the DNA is TGTGCCAGCAGCTTGAACGGCCAGGGGGGCTACACCTTC.

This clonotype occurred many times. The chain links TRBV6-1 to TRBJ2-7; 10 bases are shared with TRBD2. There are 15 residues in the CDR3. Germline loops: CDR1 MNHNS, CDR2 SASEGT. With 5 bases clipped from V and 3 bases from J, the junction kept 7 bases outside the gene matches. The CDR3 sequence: CASSTSSSGSYEQYF. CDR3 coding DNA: TGTGCCAGCAGTACCTCCTCTAGCGGGAGCTACGAGCAGTACTTC.

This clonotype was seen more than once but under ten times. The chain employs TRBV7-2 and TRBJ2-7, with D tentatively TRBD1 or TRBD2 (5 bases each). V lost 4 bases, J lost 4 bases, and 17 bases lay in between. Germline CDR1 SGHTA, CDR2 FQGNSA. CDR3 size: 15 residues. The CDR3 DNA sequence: TGTGCCAGCAGCTCTAGAACCGGGGCCGAATACGAGCAGTACTTC. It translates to CASSSRTGAEYEQYF.

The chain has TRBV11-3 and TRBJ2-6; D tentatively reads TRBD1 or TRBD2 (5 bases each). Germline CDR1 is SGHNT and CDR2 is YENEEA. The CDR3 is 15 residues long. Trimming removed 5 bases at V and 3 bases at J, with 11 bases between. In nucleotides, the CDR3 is TGTGCCAGCAGCCCCGGGGCTCATGGGGCCAACGTCCTGACTTTC. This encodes CASSPGAHGANVLTF.

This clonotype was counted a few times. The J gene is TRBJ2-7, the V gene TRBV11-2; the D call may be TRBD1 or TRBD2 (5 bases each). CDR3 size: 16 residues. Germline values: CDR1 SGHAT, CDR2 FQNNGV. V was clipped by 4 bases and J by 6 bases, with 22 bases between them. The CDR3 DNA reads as TGTGCCAGCAGCTCCCTCGTGGGGACGGGAATACTCGAGCAGTACTTC. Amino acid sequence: CASSSLVGTGILEQYF. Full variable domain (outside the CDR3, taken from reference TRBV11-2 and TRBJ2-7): EAGVAQSPRYKIIEKRQSVAFWCNPISGHATLYWYQQILGQGPKLLIQFQNNGVVDDSQLPKDRFSAERLKGVDSTLKIQPAKLEDSAVYLCASSSLVGTGILEQYFGPGTRLTVT.

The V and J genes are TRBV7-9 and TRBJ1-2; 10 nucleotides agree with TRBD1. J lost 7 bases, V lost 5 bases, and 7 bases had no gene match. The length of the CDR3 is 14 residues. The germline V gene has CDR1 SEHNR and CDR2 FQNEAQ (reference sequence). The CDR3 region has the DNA TGTGCCAGCAGCCTCACCGGGACAGGGGCTGGCTACACCTTC. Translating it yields CASSLTGTGAGYTF.

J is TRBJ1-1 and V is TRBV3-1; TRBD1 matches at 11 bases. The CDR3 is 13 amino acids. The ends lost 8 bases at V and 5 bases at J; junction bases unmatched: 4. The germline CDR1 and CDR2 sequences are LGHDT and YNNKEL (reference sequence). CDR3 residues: CASAGDRGTEAFF. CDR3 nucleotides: TGTGCCAGCGCTGGGGACAGGGGGACTGAAGCTTTCTTT.

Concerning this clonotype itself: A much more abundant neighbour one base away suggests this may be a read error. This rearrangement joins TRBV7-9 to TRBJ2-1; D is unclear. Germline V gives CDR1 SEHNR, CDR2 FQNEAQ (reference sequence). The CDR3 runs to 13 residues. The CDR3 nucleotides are TGTGCCAGCAGCTTAATAGGTCGGAATGAGCAGTTATTC. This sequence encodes CASSLIGRNEQLF.

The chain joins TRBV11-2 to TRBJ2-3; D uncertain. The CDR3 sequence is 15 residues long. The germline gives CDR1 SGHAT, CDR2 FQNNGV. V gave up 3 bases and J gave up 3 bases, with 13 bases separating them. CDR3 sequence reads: CASSFPPPFTDTQYF. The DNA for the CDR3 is TGTGCCAGCAGCTTCCCCCCCCCGTTTACAGATACGCAGTATTTT.

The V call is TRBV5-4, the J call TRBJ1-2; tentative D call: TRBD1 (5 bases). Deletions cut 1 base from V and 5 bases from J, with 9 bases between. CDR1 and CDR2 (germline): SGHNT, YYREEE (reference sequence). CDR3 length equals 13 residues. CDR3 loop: CASSLQTEYGYTF. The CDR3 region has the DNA TGTGCCAGCAGCTTGCAGACAGAGTATGGCTACACCTTC. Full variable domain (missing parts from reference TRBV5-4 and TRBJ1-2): ETGVTQSPTHLIKTRGQQVTLRCSSQSGHNTVSWYQQALGQGPQFIFQYYREEENGRGNFPPRFSGLQFPNYSSELNVNALELDDSALYLCASSLQTEYGYTFGSGTRLTVV.

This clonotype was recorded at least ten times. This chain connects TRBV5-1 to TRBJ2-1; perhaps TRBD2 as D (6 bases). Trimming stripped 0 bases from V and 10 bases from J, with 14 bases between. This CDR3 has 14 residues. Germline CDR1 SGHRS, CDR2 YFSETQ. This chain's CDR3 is CASSLAYTSSEQFF. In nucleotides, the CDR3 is TGCGCCAGCAGCTTGGCCTACACTAGCAGCGAGCAGTTCTTC.

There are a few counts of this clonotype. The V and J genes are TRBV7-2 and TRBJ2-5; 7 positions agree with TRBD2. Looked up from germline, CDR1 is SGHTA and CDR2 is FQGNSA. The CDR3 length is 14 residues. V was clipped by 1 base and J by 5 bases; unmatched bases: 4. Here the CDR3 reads CASSLGEGRETQYF. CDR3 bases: TGTGCCAGCAGCTTAGGGGAGGGCCGCGAGACCCAGTACTTC.

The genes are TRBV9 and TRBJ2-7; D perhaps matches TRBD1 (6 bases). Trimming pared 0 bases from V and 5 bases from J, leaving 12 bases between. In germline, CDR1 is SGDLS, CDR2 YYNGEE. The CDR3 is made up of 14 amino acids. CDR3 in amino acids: CASSVGQGKHEQYF. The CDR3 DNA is TGTGCCAGCAGCGTAGGCCAGGGGAAACACGAGCAGTACTTC.

The CDR3 sequence is CASKGQNTGELFF. CDR3 bases: TGTGCCAGTAAGGGACAGAACACCGGGGAGCTGTTTTTT. The chain employs TRBV19 and TRBJ2-2; a weak D match, TRBD1 (6 bases). Germline values: CDR1 LNHDA, CDR2 SQIVND (reference sequence). Deletions cut 7 bases from V and 1 base from J, with 7 bases between. This CDR3 has 13 residues.

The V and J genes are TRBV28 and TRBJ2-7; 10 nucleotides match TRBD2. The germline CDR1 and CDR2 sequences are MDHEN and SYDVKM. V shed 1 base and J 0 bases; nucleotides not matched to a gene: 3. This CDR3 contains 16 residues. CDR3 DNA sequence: TGTGCCAGCAGTTTATCCGGACTAGCGGACTCCTACGAGCAGTACTTC. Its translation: CASSLSGLADSYEQYF.

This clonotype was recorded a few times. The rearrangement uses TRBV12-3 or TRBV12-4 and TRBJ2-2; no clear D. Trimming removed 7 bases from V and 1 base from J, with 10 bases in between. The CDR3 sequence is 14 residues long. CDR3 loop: CASTFQGNTGELFF. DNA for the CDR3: TGTGCCAGCACCTTCCAAGGGAACACCGGGGAGCTGTTTTTT.

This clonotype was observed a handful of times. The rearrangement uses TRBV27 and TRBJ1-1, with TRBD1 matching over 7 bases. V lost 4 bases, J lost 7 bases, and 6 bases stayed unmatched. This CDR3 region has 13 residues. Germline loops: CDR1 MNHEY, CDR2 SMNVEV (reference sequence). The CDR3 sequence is CASSSPGQNEAFF. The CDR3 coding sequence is TGTGCCAGCAGTTCTCCGGGACAGAATGAAGCTTTCTTT.

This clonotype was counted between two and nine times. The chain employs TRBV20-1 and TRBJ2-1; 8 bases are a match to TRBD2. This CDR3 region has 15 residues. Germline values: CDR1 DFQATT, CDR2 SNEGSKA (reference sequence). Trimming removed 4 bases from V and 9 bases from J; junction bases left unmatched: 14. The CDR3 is CSANPKAGVSFEQFF. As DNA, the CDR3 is TGCAGTGCTAACCCTAAAGCGGGAGTGTCGTTTGAGCAGTTCTTC.

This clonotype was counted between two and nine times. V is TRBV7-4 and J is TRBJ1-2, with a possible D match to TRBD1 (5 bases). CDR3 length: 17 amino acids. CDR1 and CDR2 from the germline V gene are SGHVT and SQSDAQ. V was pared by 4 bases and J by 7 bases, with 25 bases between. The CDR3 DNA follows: TGTGCCAGCAGCTGCTCAACTTCCGGGACGGAGGTCTGTGGCTACACCTTC. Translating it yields CASSCSTSGTEVCGYTF.

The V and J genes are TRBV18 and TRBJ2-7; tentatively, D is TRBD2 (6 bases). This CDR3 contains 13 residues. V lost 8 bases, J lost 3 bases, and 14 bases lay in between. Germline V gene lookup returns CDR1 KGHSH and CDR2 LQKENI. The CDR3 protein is CASATSLDYEQYF. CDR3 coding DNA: TGTGCCAGCGCAACTAGCCTAGACTACGAGCAGTACTTC.